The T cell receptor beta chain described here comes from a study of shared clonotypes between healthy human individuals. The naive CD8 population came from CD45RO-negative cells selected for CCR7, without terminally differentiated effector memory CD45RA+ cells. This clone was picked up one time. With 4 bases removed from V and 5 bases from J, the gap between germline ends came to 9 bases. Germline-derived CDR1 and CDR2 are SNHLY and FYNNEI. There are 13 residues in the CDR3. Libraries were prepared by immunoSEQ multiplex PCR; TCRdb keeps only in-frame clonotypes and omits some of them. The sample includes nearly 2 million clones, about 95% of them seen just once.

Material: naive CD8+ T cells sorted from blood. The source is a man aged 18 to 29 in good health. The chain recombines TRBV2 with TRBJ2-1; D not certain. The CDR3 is CASSVESHNEQFF. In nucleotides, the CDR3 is TGTGCCAGCAGTGTAGAAAGCCACAATGAGCAGTTCTTC. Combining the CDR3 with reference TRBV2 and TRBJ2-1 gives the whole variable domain EPEVTQTPSHQVTQMGQEVILRCVPISNHLYFYWYRQILGQKVEFLVSFYNNEISEKSEIFDDQFSVERPDGSNFTLKIRSTKLEDSAMYFCASSVESHNEQFFGPGTRLTVL.